This entry describes one T cell receptor (beta chain). Which antigen it targets is not known. The record has no base qualities; no much larger clone is one base away. The CDR3 numbers 18 residues from cysteine through phenylalanine. Left in the record is the CDR3 DNA by itself, 54 bases read in frame from the first base. V drops 2 bases and J drops 0 bases, leaving 20 bases in between. Reading the germline V gene (reference sequence) gives CDR1 DFQATT and CDR2 SNEGSKA. The sample comes from a study of CD8 T cells in ankylosing spondylitis (TCRdb year 2017). Concerning the study at large: The study profiled T cell receptor beta repertoires in healthy donors and ankylosing spondylitis patients to find disease-linked TCR variants. The full study cohort comprised approximately 23 ankylosing spondylitis patients and around 100 healthy donors. Peripheral blood samples were taken, and synovial fluid was additionally collected from ankylosing spondylitis patients.

Results and caveats for the whole study, not just this receptor: The disease-linked clones had a CD8+ phenotype and were found at relatively low frequencies in peripheral blood. According to the report, matched synovial fluid samples from ankylosing spondylitis patients were significantly enriched for the disease-linked clones. A TCR beta motif made up of under ten highly homologous amino acid variants appeared to be characteristic of blood from ankylosing spondylitis patients. Some TCR beta motif variants had previously been reported in synovial fluid and blood of reactive arthritis patients, which suggested common disease-initiation mechanisms.

The data were produced on an Illumina HiSeq 2500. Quantitative 5'-RACE with molecular barcodes was the method used to prepare the TCR beta libraries. In the authors' own workflow: Disease-linked TCR variants were identified with a new computational method built on a probabilistic model of VDJ rearrangement. TCRdb handled the public reads itself, with Q25 trimming in fastp and clone calling in MiXCR, and kept productive beta chains. Identical CDR3 proteins give one entry, which carries the most common genes and DNA. For this entry, the V and J calls and clone size follow TCRdb and not the study's own pipeline. Here the sample has some 840,000 distinct CDR3 sequences; roughly 12% occur a single time. About 0.49% of the sample is held by the ten biggest clonotypes.

The chain uses TRBV20-1 and TRBJ2-1; no D segment can be confidently identified. What was sequenced was blood, either unsorted or a sorted T cell fraction (not recorded which). The sequence was collected from a male donor with ankylosing spondylitis. CDR3 loop: CSARFWRPEVTSYNEQFF. The nucleotide sequence is given as TGCAGTGCTAGATTTTGGCGACCAGAGGTTACCTCCTACAATGAGCAGTTCTTC.